The sequence of this T cell receptor beta chain was determined in a study of breast tumors, draining lymph nodes, adjacent tissues. The lymph nodes were axillary draining lymph nodes from breast cancer patients. Using its own MiXCR run on the multiplex PCR reads, TCRdb lists one record per CDR3 protein. This sample carries approximately 210,000 distinct CDR3 sequences, around 35% of them seen once, and the ten largest clones take 3.6%. This CDR3 contains 14 residues. Germline loops: CDR1 MNHEY, CDR2 SVGAGI. Regarding this clonotype: Germline is not matched at one junction end, which may reflect a read error.

The TCR was taken from a female donor with breast cancer. Some clones in this sample may be carry-over from other donors' samples. The genes are TRBV6-5 and TRBJ2-3; 10 bases agree with TRBD2. The sequencing input was axillary lymph node tissue. The CDR3 DNA reads TGTACCAGCAGTCGACTAGCGGGCCAGGATACGCAGTATTTT. This sequence encodes CTSSRLAGQDTQYF.